This passage covers 11 T cell receptor beta chains from one sample sequenced in a study of Ad26.COV2.S vaccination and SARS-CoV-2 variants. TCRdb's table, derived via immunoSEQ multiplex PCR, lists solely in-frame clones and lacks some. The sample lists around 300,000 clones; about 87% were seen once. The treatment is: about 20 received Ad26.COV2.S at low or high dose, single or two shots; 5 received placebo; per-sample allocation not given. The samples were gathered on day 63 after the first injection of vaccine or placebo. This sample comprised peripheral blood, obtained in a trial of Ad26.COV2.S vaccine versus placebo. Receptors originate from a person aged 18-65 years who received the Ad26.COV2.S COVID-19 vaccine or a placebo.

The chain recombines TRBV28 with TRBJ1-4; D unresolved. The ends were cut back, 7 bases at V and 5 bases at J, with 11 bases in the middle. The CDR3 runs to 13 residues. Looked up from germline, CDR1 is MDHEN and CDR2 is SYDVKM. The DNA for the CDR3 is TGTGCCAGCACCATGGTGGGGAATGAAAAACTGTTTTTT. Translation: CASTMVGNEKLFF.

The J gene is TRBJ1-1, the V gene TRBV5-4, with D tentatively TRBD1 (6 bases). The CDR3 has 17 residues. Germline V lookup: CDR1 SGHNT, CDR2 YYREEE (reference sequence). Trimming shortened V by 3 bases and J by 0 bases, and 18 bases separated the two germline ends. CDR3 region: CASSWTQGLYMNTEAFF. CDR3 coding DNA: TGTGCCAGCAGCTGGACCCAGGGGTTGTACATGAACACTGAAGCTTTCTTT.

J is TRBJ1-1 and V is TRBV19, with D unresolved. This CDR3 region has 15 residues. Trimming took 7 bases from V and 6 from J, leaving 21 bases between them. Germline V gene data show CDR1 as LNHDA and CDR2 as SQIVND (reference sequence). This CDR3 reads CASTQSDADGAEAFF. As DNA, the CDR3 is TGTGCCAGTACCCAATCCGACGCCGATGGCGCTGAAGCTTTCTTT.

This clone has just one count. This chain connects TRBV5-6 to TRBJ1-2; TRBD1 might be the D (5 bases). The V and J ends lost 1 base and 5 bases respectively, with 12 bases between them. Germline V CDR1 and CDR2: SGHDT, YYEEEE. CDR3 length: 14 amino acids. The CDR3 DNA reads TGTGCCAGCAGCTTGAGCCTAGGGGAGTATGGCTACACCTTC. It translates to CASSLSLGEYGYTF.

This chain joins TRBV4-1 and TRBJ1-1; no definite D call. The V gene lost 4 bases and the J gene lost 3 bases, with 15 bases spanning the gap. CDR1 is MGHRA, CDR2 YSYEKL, per germline. This CDR3 comprises 15 residues. CDR3 in amino acids: CASSRLLSPDTEAFF. As DNA, the CDR3 is TGCGCCAGCAGCCGCCTACTCTCACCGGACACTGAAGCTTTCTTT.

This clone was found once. The chain has TRBV27 and TRBJ1-1, with D unclear. V was cut by 6 bases and J by 1 base, with 15 bases left in between. CDR3 size: 15 residues. Germline V gives CDR1 MNHEY, CDR2 SMNVEV (reference sequence). In nucleotides, the CDR3 is TGTGCCAGCAGCCCTCCCGGGAGAGCGAACACTGAAGCTTTCTTT. Protein sequence: CASSPPGRANTEAFF.

The V call is TRBV7-8, the J call TRBJ2-2; a weak D match, TRBD1 (6 bases). CDR3 length: 16 residues. Per germline, CDR1 SGHVS and CDR2 FQNEAQ. The ends were cut back, 3 bases at V and 0 bases at J, with 11 bases in the middle. Written as DNA, the CDR3 is TGTGCCAGCAGCTTTGTGGACAGCGCGAACACCGGGGAGCTGTTTTTT. Protein sequence: CASSFVDSANTGELFF.

This rearrangement joins TRBV9 to TRBJ2-1; D not certain. The CDR3 contains 16 residues. The germline V gene encodes CDR1 SGDLS and CDR2 YYNGEE. Trimming cost V 2 bases and J 2 bases, with 14 bases left between them. The CDR3 nucleotides read TGTGCCAGCAGCGTCACCCCCCGGTTTACCTACAATGAGCAGTTCTTC. Translated, it gives CASSVTPRFTYNEQFF.

The gene calls are TRBV19 and TRBJ1-2; 7 nucleotides match TRBD1. Trimming removed 3 bases from V and 5 bases from J; junction bases left unmatched: 12. The CDR3 loop spans 16 amino acids. Germline V lookup: CDR1 LNHDA, CDR2 SQIVND (reference sequence). The CDR3 DNA sequence: TGTGCCAGTAGTATCGCACCAGGGGGACAAAGTTATGGCTACACCTTC. Its protein is CASSIAPGGQSYGYTF.

The chain carries TRBV5-4 and TRBJ1-1; D is perhaps TRBD1 (5 bases). Germline values: CDR1 SGHNT, CDR2 YYREEE (reference sequence). This CDR3 comprises 14 residues. Trimming left V 7 bases short and J 4 bases short, with 17 bases between. The CDR3 sequence: CASEIGGMSTEAFF. Here the CDR3 DNA reads TGTGCCAGCGAAATCGGGGGGATGAGCACTGAAGCTTTCTTT.

This clone occurred once. The CDR3 coding sequence is TGTGCCAGCAGCTTACGGGACAGCCTCTCCTACGAGCAGTACTTC. It encodes CASSLRDSLSYEQYF. The chain recombines TRBV7-2 with TRBJ2-7, with TRBD1 matching over 7 bases. Trimming at V came to 2 bases and at J to 0 bases, leaving 4 bases not matched to a gene. CDR3 length equals 15 residues. Per germline, CDR1 SGHTA and CDR2 FQGNSA.